This T cell receptor beta chain was sequenced in a study of OX40 agonist ivuxolimab in advanced cancers. A note on the overall study: Ivuxolimab was a fully human IgG2 agonistic monoclonal antibody targeting the costimulatory receptor OX40 (CD134). The purpose of peripheral TCRbeta sequencing was to test whether ivuxolimab changed TCR sequence diversity and led to clonal T-cell expansion. In the dose-escalation cohort, more than 75% of patients were male, and the mean age was approximately 60 years, with a range of 23 to 79. Intravenous ivuxolimab was administered to patients every 2 weeks at six dose levels: 0.01, 0.1, 0.3, 1.5, 3 and 10 mg/kg. The monotherapy dose-escalation portion (N = 52 patients) of the phase I ivuxolimab trial is reported in the paper. Prior anti-PD-1, anti-PD-L1 or anti-CTLA-4 therapy was permitted, and roughly two fifths of dose-escalation patients had received checkpoint inhibitors. Partial responses occurred in three dose-escalation patients: two with cutaneous melanoma and one with hepatocellular carcinoma. Of the approximately 54 patients in dose escalation, about 20 had hepatocellular carcinoma, some 15 had melanoma, 9 had renal cell carcinoma and 9 had head and neck cancer. Paper-wide results and their limitations: Low levels of normalized T-cell clonal expansion were also shown by some nonresponding patients. The antigen specificity of the peripheral T cells that underwent clonal expansion was not determined. In partial responders in the 0.1-3.0 mg/kg groups, normalized peripheral clonal expansion was found to be among the lowest, especially among CD8+ T cells. At doses of 0.1 to 3.0 mg/kg, clonal expansion of both CD4+ and CD8+ T cells in blood was seen between baseline and week 6. After ivuxolimab, expanded clones were on average more numerous among CD8+ T cells than among CD4+ T cells.

V sheds 0 bases and J sheds 8 bases, leaving 10 bases between their ends. Its CDR3 holds 13 amino acids, cysteine through phenylalanine. Only the CDR3 DNA stays, 39 bases, in frame from base 1. CDR1 and CDR2, per the germline V gene, are MNHEY and SVGAGI. About this clone: This receptor's antigen is unknown. Base-call qualities are not available, and no considerably larger clone is one nucleotide away.

Patients with autoimmune disease history or receiving systemic immunosuppression were excluded from the trial. In every dose cohort, peripheral blood was drawn for TCR sequencing at baseline, cycle 4 day 1, and cycle 7 day 1. Samples came from an open-label, multicenter, first-in-human phase I dose-escalation trial of ivuxolimab. The trial enrolled adults with locally advanced or metastatic head and neck squamous cell, hepatocellular, melanoma or renal cell carcinoma. Before TCR sequencing, CD4+ T cells and CD8+ T cells from peripheral blood were sorted into separate populations. Genomic DNA was isolated from the sorted cells so that the TCRbeta CDR3 region could be sequenced. The immunoSEQ Assay was used to sequence the TCRbeta CDR3 regions. This is the immuneACCESS table as TCRdb keeps it, with only in-frame sequences that have V and J called. A part of the clones is gone; compared with another copy, unresolved V genes explain less than half, and the rest is unexplained. The sample table holds tens of thousands of clones, of which nearly 90% were seen once. Roughly 1.3% of the sample belongs to the ten largest clones.

The chain is made from TRBV6-5 and TRBJ1-2, with an unclear D gene assignment. The sample consisted of CD4+ or CD8+ T cells sorted from blood, taken in a trial of the OX40 agonist ivuxolimab. The clonotype was recovered from an adult with an advanced solid tumor such as melanoma, head and neck, liver or kidney cancer. Here the CDR3 is given as CASSYSIGYGYTF. The nucleotides read TGTGCCAGCAGTTACTCCATCGGGTACGGCTACACCTTC.